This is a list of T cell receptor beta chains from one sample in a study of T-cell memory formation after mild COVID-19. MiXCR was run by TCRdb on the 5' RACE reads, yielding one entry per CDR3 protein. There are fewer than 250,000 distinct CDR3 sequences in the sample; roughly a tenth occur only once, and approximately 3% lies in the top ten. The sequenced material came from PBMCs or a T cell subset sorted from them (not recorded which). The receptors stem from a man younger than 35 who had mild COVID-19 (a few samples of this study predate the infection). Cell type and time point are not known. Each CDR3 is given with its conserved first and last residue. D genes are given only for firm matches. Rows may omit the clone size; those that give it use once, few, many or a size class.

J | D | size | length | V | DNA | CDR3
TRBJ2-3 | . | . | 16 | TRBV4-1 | TGCGCCAGCAGCCAGGGACAACTCCTCGGCACAGATACGCAGTATTTT | CASSQGQLLGTDTQYF
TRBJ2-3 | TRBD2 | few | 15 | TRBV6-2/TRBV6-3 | TGTGCCAGCACCCGACTAGCGGGGTTGAGGGATACGCAGTATTTT | CASTRLAGLRDTQYF
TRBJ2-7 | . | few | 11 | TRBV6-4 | TGTGCCAGCCAATTACACTACGAGCAGTACTTC | CASQLHYEQYF
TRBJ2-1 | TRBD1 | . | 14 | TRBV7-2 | TGTGCCAGCAGCGTCGGACAGGGGCGAGGTGAGCAGTTCTTC | CASSVGQGRGEQFF
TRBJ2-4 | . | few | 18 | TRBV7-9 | TGTGCCAGCAGCTTAGGGCTGACCAGGGGTCCGCGGGAAAACATTCAGTACTTC | CASSLGLTRGPRENIQYF
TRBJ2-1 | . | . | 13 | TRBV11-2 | TGTGCCAGCAGCCCGCGCGGGGTGTTAAAGCAGTTCTTC | CASSPRGVLKQFF
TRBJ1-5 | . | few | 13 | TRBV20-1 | TGCAGTGCTACCGCGGCAGGTAATCAGCCCCAGCATTTT | CSATAAGNQPQHF
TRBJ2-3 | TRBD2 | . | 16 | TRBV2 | TGTGCCAGCAGGAATAGCGGGGGGGCTAGCACAGATACGCAGTATTTT | CASRNSGGASTDTQYF
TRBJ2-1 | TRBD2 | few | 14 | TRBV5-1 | TGCGCCAGCAGTGTTATAGCGGGGGTTCATGAGCAGTTCTTC | CASSVIAGVHEQFF
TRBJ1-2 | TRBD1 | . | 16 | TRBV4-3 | TGCGCCAGCAGCCAAGCCATCGGACAGGGAGATTCTGGCTACACCTTC | CASSQAIGQGDSGYTF
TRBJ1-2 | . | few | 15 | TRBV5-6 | TGTGCCAGCAGCTTGGAAAAGGACGGGGCCTATGGCTACACCTTC | CASSLEKDGAYGYTF
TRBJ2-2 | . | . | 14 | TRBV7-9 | TGTGCCAGCAGCTCGATGGGGGCCGCCGGGGAGCTGTTTTTT | CASSSMGAAGELFF
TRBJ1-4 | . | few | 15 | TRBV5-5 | TGTGCCAGCAGCTTGTGGGTGACAACTAATGAAAAACTGTTTTTT | CASSLWVTTNEKLFF
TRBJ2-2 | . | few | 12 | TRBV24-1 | TGTGCCACCGGGGCGAGCACCGGGGAGCTGTTTTTT | CATGASTGELFF
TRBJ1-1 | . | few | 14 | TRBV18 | TGTGCCAGCTCACCAATATCGGGCGACACTGAAGCTTTCTTT | CASSPISGDTEAFF
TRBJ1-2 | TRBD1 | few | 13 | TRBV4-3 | TGCGCCAGCAGCCCAACAGGGGGGTCTGGCTACACCTTC | CASSPTGGSGYTF
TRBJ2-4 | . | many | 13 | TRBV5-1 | TGCGCCAGCAGCGAGGCAGGGTACAGCATTCAGTACTTC | CASSEAGYSIQYF
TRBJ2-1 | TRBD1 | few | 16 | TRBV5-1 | TGCGCCAGCAGCTCGGGACAGGGTGTAACGTTCAATGAGCAGTTCTTC | CASSSGQGVTFNEQFF
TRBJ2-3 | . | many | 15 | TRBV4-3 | TGCGCCAGCAGCCAGTCCCGGGACCCTCCTTATACGCAGTATTTT | CASSQSRDPPYTQYF
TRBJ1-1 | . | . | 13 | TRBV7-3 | TGTGCCAGCAAAAGGCAGATCGACACTGAAGCTTTCTTT | CASKRQIDTEAFF
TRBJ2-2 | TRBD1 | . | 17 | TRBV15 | TGTGCCACCAGCAGAGGACCGGGACAGGGGATAGCCGGGGAGCTGTTTTTT | CATSRGPGQGIAGELFF
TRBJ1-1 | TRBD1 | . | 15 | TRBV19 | TGTGCCAGCAACGTACAGGGGGTGGTCAGCACTGAAGCTTTCTTT | CASNVQGVVSTEAFF
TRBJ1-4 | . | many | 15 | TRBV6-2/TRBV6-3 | TGTGCCAGCAGTTACTCGGATTTCCTTAATGAAAAACTGTTTTTT | CASSYSDFLNEKLFF
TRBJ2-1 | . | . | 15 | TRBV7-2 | TGTGCCAGCAGCTTCCTCTGGCGGGGCCGGGGTGAGCAGTTCTTC | CASSFLWRGRGEQFF
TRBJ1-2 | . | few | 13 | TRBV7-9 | TGTGCCAGCAGCTTCAGAGCTAACTATGGCTACACCTTC | CASSFRANYGYTF
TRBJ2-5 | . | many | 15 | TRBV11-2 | TGTGCCAGCAGCTTATTTCCGGGACCCCAAGAGACCCAGTACTTC | CASSLFPGPQETQYF
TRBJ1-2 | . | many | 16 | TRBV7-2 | TGTGCCAGCAGCCGATTCGTCACGACGGACAACTATGGCTACACCTTC | CASSRFVTTDNYGYTF
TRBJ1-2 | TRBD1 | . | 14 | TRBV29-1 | TGCAGCGTGGCCGGGACAGGGGGCGCGGGTGGCTACACCTTC | CSVAGTGGAGGYTF
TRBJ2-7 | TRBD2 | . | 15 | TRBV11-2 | TGTGCCAGCAGCCCTCTAGGAGCGGGGAGGGTCGAGCAGTACTTC | CASSPLGAGRVEQYF
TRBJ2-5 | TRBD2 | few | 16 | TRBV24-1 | TGTGCCACCAGTGCTTTGACTAGCGGGGGAAGAGAGACCCAGTACTTC | CATSALTSGGRETQYF
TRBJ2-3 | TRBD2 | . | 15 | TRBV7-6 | TGTGCCAGCAGCTTGGCCGGGACTAGCATAGATACGCAGTATTTT | CASSLAGTSIDTQYF
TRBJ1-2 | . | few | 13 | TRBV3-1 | TGTGCCAGCTCCCGGGAAACCCGACTTGGCTACACCTTC | CASSRETRLGYTF
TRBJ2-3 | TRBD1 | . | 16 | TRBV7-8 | TGTGCCAGCAGCTCCCGCCGGGACAGCGTCACAGATACGCAGTATTTT | CASSSRRDSVTDTQYF
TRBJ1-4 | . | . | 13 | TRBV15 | TGTGCCACCAGCAGAGAAGTGTTTGAAAAACTGTTTTTT | CATSREVFEKLFF
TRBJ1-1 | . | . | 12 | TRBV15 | TGTGCCACCAGCAGAGTTGGCACTGAAGCTTTCTTT | CATSRVGTEAFF
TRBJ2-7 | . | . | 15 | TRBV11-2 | TGTGCCAGCAGCCTTCCGACAGGTTCGGGTTACGAGCAGTACTTC | CASSLPTGSGYEQYF
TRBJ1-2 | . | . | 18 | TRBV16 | TGTGCCAGCAGCCAACCGCCTACAGCCTTGAGAACTAACTATGGCTACACCTTC | CASSQPPTALRTNYGYTF
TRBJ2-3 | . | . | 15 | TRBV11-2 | TGTGCCAGCAGCTTAGTCTCCGGGACGACAGATACGCAGTATTTT | CASSLVSGTTDTQYF
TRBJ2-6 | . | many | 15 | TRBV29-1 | TGCAGCGTTGACCCACAGATCTATGGGGCCAACGTCCTGACTTTC | CSVDPQIYGANVLTF
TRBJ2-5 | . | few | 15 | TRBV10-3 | TGTGCCATCAGTGAGACAGGGAGAAGAGGACAGACCCAGTACTTC | CAISETGRRGQTQYF